Listed below are T cell receptor beta chains from one sample, sequenced in a study of T cell responses to AZD1222 COVID-19 vaccine. Repertoires were generated with immunoSEQ multiplex PCR, while TCRdb's copy carries only in-frame clones and drops some. In the table there are over 70,000 clones, approximately 85% of which are singletons. The sequencing here drew on peripheral blood, taken on day 0 of AZD1222 vaccination. Source of these receptors: an adult in good health. Both conserved end residues are trimmed from each CDR3. Each record gives: J gene, clone size, V gene, CDR3 protein. Only part of the rows carry a size: once, few, many, or a class if the clone is expanded.

J gene: TRBJ2-4; clone size: -; V gene: TRBV2; CDR3 protein: ASSEMAELQY
J gene: TRBJ2-2; clone size: -; V gene: TRBV5-6; CDR3 protein: ASSKGPTNTGELF
J gene: TRBJ2-7; clone size: -; V gene: TRBV6-5; CDR3 protein: ASIGAGAFYEQY
J gene: TRBJ1-3; clone size: -; V gene: TRBV2; CDR3 protein: ASKVDLSSGNTIY
J gene: TRBJ2-5; clone size: -; V gene: TRBV5-1; CDR3 protein: ASSPENQETQY
J gene: TRBJ2-1; clone size: -; V gene: TRBV28; CDR3 protein: ASSPRVPPRHNEQF
J gene: TRBJ1-6; clone size: -; V gene: TRBV7-9; CDR3 protein: ASSSGGFWTNSPLH
J gene: TRBJ2-7; clone size: -; V gene: TRBV5-6; CDR3 protein: ASSWDRDEQY
J gene: TRBJ1-2; clone size: once; V gene: TRBV9; CDR3 protein: ASSGQGLNYGYT
J gene: TRBJ1-1; clone size: -; V gene: TRBV20-1; CDR3 protein: SASAGGAGGTEAF
J gene: TRBJ2-2; clone size: -; V gene: TRBV5-1; CDR3 protein: ASSSDRAISGELF
J gene: TRBJ1-6; clone size: -; V gene: TRBV10-2; CDR3 protein: ASIDRGQISPLH
J gene: TRBJ1-4; clone size: -; V gene: TRBV13; CDR3 protein: ASSFSGRGRTNEKLF
J gene: TRBJ2-1; clone size: -; V gene: TRBV29-1; CDR3 protein: SDRDRHNEQF
J gene: TRBJ1-2; clone size: -; V gene: TRBV5-1; CDR3 protein: ASSFENYGYT
J gene: TRBJ2-1; clone size: -; V gene: TRBV5-1; CDR3 protein: ASSRQGLGTAYNEQF
J gene: TRBJ1-4; clone size: -; V gene: TRBV5-1; CDR3 protein: ASSLGGATNEKLF
J gene: TRBJ2-7; clone size: -; V gene: TRBV19; CDR3 protein: ASSISGTSNYEQY
J gene: TRBJ2-5; clone size: -; V gene: TRBV5-1; CDR3 protein: ASSLGTGQETQY
J gene: TRBJ1-5; clone size: -; V gene: TRBV29-1; CDR3 protein: SAGTGPNQPQH
J gene: TRBJ2-7; clone size: -; V gene: TRBV11-2; CDR3 protein: ASSYAGLAGYEQY
J gene: TRBJ2-6; clone size: -; V gene: TRBV6-5; CDR3 protein: ASSPEGTGANVLT
J gene: TRBJ1-2; clone size: -; V gene: TRBV30; CDR3 protein: AWREGLAANYGYT
J gene: TRBJ1-3; clone size: -; V gene: TRBV24-1; CDR3 protein: ATSDAGQGAGNTIY
J gene: TRBJ1-6; clone size: -; V gene: TRBV19; CDR3 protein: ASGENSPLH
J gene: TRBJ2-3; clone size: -; V gene: TRBV5-1; CDR3 protein: ASSHRTSGRSDTQY
J gene: TRBJ2-1; clone size: once; V gene: TRBV28; CDR3 protein: ASTSGSSYNEQF
J gene: TRBJ2-3; clone size: -; V gene: TRBV28; CDR3 protein: ASSLPQGQGVDTQY
J gene: TRBJ1-5; clone size: -; V gene: TRBV2; CDR3 protein: ASSEWRGAGGNQPQH
J gene: TRBJ1-2; clone size: -; V gene: TRBV7-2; CDR3 protein: ASSPQGETHINYGYT
J gene: TRBJ1-6; clone size: -; V gene: TRBV27; CDR3 protein: ASTDWVLAGTGKYNSPLH
J gene: TRBJ2-5; clone size: -; V gene: TRBV11-2; CDR3 protein: ASTSTLLQETQY
J gene: TRBJ1-1; clone size: -; V gene: TRBV5-5; CDR3 protein: ASLRTESTEAF
J gene: TRBJ1-5; clone size: -; V gene: TRBV7-9; CDR3 protein: ASSLDLGQTSNQPQH
J gene: TRBJ2-7; clone size: -; V gene: TRBV11-3; CDR3 protein: ASSLGRGFEQY
J gene: TRBJ2-7; clone size: -; V gene: TRBV5-4; CDR3 protein: ASSLKTGYEQY
J gene: TRBJ2-5; clone size: -; V gene: TRBV3-1/TRBV3-2; CDR3 protein: ASSFPLVTSGGEETQY
J gene: TRBJ2-1; clone size: -; V gene: TRBV13; CDR3 protein: ASSWWGRPLSYNEQF
J gene: TRBJ2-1; clone size: -; V gene: TRBV5-5; CDR3 protein: ASSFSGRVSYNEQF
J gene: TRBJ2-5; clone size: -; V gene: TRBV5-1; CDR3 protein: ASSLGTSGRRGETQY
J gene: TRBJ2-7; clone size: once; V gene: TRBV18; CDR3 protein: ATSPYTTGSYEQY
J gene: TRBJ1-1; clone size: -; V gene: TRBV7-2; CDR3 protein: ASRLALGQGNTEAF
J gene: TRBJ2-7; clone size: -; V gene: TRBV4-3; CDR3 protein: ASSQDPYADTYYEQY
J gene: TRBJ1-4; clone size: -; V gene: TRBV3-1/TRBV3-2; CDR3 protein: ASSTRDRGNEKLF
J gene: TRBJ2-1; clone size: -; V gene: TRBV30; CDR3 protein: AWSGPPDEQF